One sample yielded the 27 T cell receptor beta chains listed below, sequenced in a study of T cell clonality in common variable immunodeficiency. This table comes from immunoSEQ multiplex PCR, and its TCRdb copy is limited to in-frame clones, with some not included. The profile covers about 60,000 clones, none occurring a single time. The sequencing sample was made of peripheral blood mononuclear cells. Receptors were obtained from a person aged 18 to 75 in good health.

This CDR3 reads CASTIRGARYEQYF. The sequenced part of the CDR3 DNA is TGTGCCAGCACCATACGGGGGGCTCGTTACGAG. The chain employs TRBV13 and TRBJ2-7; D perhaps matches TRBD2 (7 bases). The read ends 3 residues shy of where the CDR3 ends; the end is completed using the germline J gene. This CDR3 is built from 14 residues. Germline CDR1 reads PRHDT; CDR2 reads FYEKMQ (reference sequence). With 7 bases removed from V and 4 bases from J, the gap between germline ends came to 17 bases.

This clone was seen ten or more times. From the germline J gene comes the end of the CDR3, since the read stops 3 residues before it. This rearrangement joins TRBV28 to TRBJ2-7, with a tentative D call TRBD2 (6 bases). CDR3 size: 14 residues. Germline V CDR1 and CDR2: MDHEN, SYDVKM. V gave up 6 bases and J gave up 3 bases, with 15 bases separating them. The CDR3 protein is CASSRRAGLYEQYF. CDR3 DNA (partial): TGTGCCAGCAGCCGGAGGGCGGGACTCTACGAG.

This clone was detected a few times. The sequenced fragment ends 3 residues before the CDR3 boundary, so the rest is inferred from the germline J gene. The chain couples TRBV23-1 to TRBJ1-5, with a tentative D call TRBD1 (5 bases). TRBV23-1 is an open reading frame, and its role is uncertain. This CDR3 has 18 residues. The V end was cut by 0 bases, the J end by 4 bases, with 19 bases between. This chain's CDR3 is CASSQSTTLIGTNQPQHF. CDR3 bases read: TGCGCCAGCAGTCAATCTACGACTCTTATCGGGACTAATCAGCCC.

This clone was recorded at least ten times. Sequencing ends 3 residues short of the CDR3 end; the germline J gene provides the rest. The chain combines TRBV20-1 with TRBJ1-2; perhaps TRBD1 as D (6 bases). Germline CDR1 DFQATT, CDR2 SNEGSKA (reference sequence). The ends were cut back, 0 bases at V and 1 base at J, with 9 bases in the middle. This CDR3 contains 14 residues. Here the CDR3 reads CSARDRGYNYGYTF. CDR3 DNA (partial): TGCAGTGCTAGAGACAGGGGCTATAACTATGGC.

This clone was picked up many times. The CDR3 goes on 3 residues after the read ends, and that part is filled in from the germline J gene. V gene TRBV2 combines with J gene TRBJ2-3, with TRBD2 matching 7 bases. With V trimmed by 4 bases and J by 2 bases, 6 bases remained unmatched. This CDR3 has 15 residues. Germline loops: CDR1 SNHLY, CDR2 FYNNEI. The CDR3 DNA, read in part, is TGTGCCAGCAGTGGGACCCTAGCGGCCACAGATACG. Translating it yields CASSGTLAATDT. The entire CDR3 protein reads CASSGTLAATDTQYF.

This clone was picked up many times. The CDR3 extends 3 residues past the end of the read, so its final part is completed from the germline J gene. The rearrangement links TRBV20-1 to TRBJ1-6, with 7 bases aligning to TRBD1. This CDR3 contains 16 residues. Germline assignment: CDR1 DFQATT and CDR2 SNEGSKA (reference sequence). Unmatched junction bases numbered 8, after V lost 0 bases and J lost 6 bases. The CDR3 reads CSARELGRGFNSPLHF. The part of the CDR3 DNA that was read is TGCAGTGCTAGAGAATTGGGCAGGGGGTTTAATTCACCC.

This clone was counted ten times or more. The DNA read from the CDR3 is TGTGCCAGCAGCTTAGCCCAGACACTAGCGGGAGAAAGCGAG. It yields the protein CASSLAQTLAGESE. The whole CDR3 sequence reads CASSLAQTLAGESEQYF. The rearrangement joins TRBV7-2 to TRBJ2-7; 11 bases map to TRBD2. The read stops 3 residues short of the end of the CDR3; the missing end is completed from the germline J gene. This CDR3 region has 17 residues. Germline CDR1 SGHTA, CDR2 FQGNSA. V gave up 0 bases and J gave up 6 bases; unmatched junction bases: 10.

In the case of this clone: The read terminates 3 residues ahead of where the CDR3 ends, so the germline J gene completes it. The rearrangement uses TRBV5-4 and TRBJ2-7, with 7 bases identical to TRBD2. CDR3 length equals 15 residues. Germline loops: CDR1 SGHNT, CDR2 YYREEE (reference sequence). With V trimmed by 0 bases and J by 0 bases, 3 bases remained unmatched. Incomplete CDR3 DNA: TGTGCCAGCAGCTTGGGTTTAGCGGGCTCCTACGAG. Translated: CASSLGLAGSYE. The full CDR3 is CASSLGLAGSYEQYF.

This clone was recorded at least ten times. Partial CDR3 DNA: TGCAGTGCTAGTATATCGGGACAGGGTTATGAAAAA. Its translation: CSASISGQGYEK. The full CDR3 protein reads CSASISGQGYEKLFF. The V gene is TRBV20-1, the J gene TRBJ1-4; 9 nucleotides line up with TRBD1. The read terminates 3 residues ahead of where the CDR3 ends, so the germline J gene completes it. V was pared by 3 bases and J by 6 bases, with 8 bases of the junction left unmatched. This CDR3 spans 15 amino acids. Germline values: CDR1 DFQATT, CDR2 SNEGSKA (reference sequence).

This clone was seen ten or more times. The CDR3 end falls 3 residues outside the read, so it is completed with the germline J gene. This chain joins TRBV12-5 and TRBJ2-7, with D possibly matching TRBD1 (6 bases). Trimming removed 0 bases at V and 6 bases at J, with 36 bases between. CDR1 LGHNT and CDR2 FRNRAP come from the germline V gene. The CDR3 is 22 amino acids. CDR3 bases read: TGTGCTAGTGGTTTGGTAGTACTGGGAAGTGGGGGACACCCTTATTTGCGAAGCGAG. Its translation: CASGLVVLGSGGHPYLRSE. In full, the CDR3 is CASGLVVLGSGGHPYLRSEQYF.

This clone has ten or more counts. The read terminates 3 residues ahead of where the CDR3 ends, so the germline J gene completes it. Other DNA sequences in the sample encode the same CDR3. The gene calls are TRBV6-1 and TRBJ2-7, with a weak D call TRBD2 (6 bases). The germline V and J ends were trimmed by 1 base and 1 base, with 11 bases remaining between them. The germline V gene has CDR1 MNHNS and CDR2 SASEGT. This CDR3 is built from 15 residues. Incomplete CDR3 DNA: TGTGCCAGCAGTGAAGTGTGGGGGGAGTCCTACGAG. It translates to CASSEVWGESYE. From start to end, the CDR3 is CASSEVWGESYEQYF.

This clone has ten or more counts. The read terminates 3 residues before the CDR3 end, so the remaining end is supplied by the germline J gene. V gene TRBV5-4 combines with J gene TRBJ1-6; no definite D call. The CDR3 is 15 amino acids. Trimming pared 1 base from V and 0 bases from J, leaving 5 bases between. Germline CDR1 SGHNT, CDR2 YYREEE (reference sequence). The CDR3 loop is CASSLQSSYNSPLHF. The CDR3 bases that were read are TGTGCCAGCAGCTTGCAGAGCTCCTATAATTCACCC.

At least ten counts were recorded for this clone. The read ends 3 residues early relative to the CDR3; the germline J gene fills the gap. The V gene is TRBV6-2 or TRBV6-3, the J gene TRBJ1-2; D might be TRBD1 (5 bases). The germline V gene has CDR1 MNHEY and CDR2 SVGEGT. Trimming cost V 6 bases and J 3 bases, with 8 bases left between them. The CDR3 has 12 amino acids. The CDR3 bases that were read are TGTGCCAGCAGCCAGGGTGACTATGGC. As protein: CASSQGDYG. The entire CDR3 sequence reads CASSQGDYGYTF.

About this clone itself: The read gets to within 3 residues of the CDR3 end, and the germline J gene fills in the rest. The V and J genes are TRBV11-3 and TRBJ1-5, with D possibly TRBD1 on 5 matching bases. V lost 6 bases and J 3 bases, leaving 15 bases between the germline ends. The CDR3 has 15 residues. CDR1 SGHNT and CDR2 YENEEA come from the germline V gene. This chain's CDR3 is CASRQFSGLNQPQHF. The covered CDR3 bases are TGTGCCAGCAGACAATTTTCAGGGCTCAATCAGCCC.

This clone was observed at least ten times. The read ends 3 residues shy of where the CDR3 ends; the end is completed using the germline J gene. The rearrangement joins TRBV13 to TRBJ2-1; the D gene is possibly TRBD2 (5 bases). CDR3 length: 15 residues. Germline V CDR1 and CDR2: PRHDT, FYEKMQ (reference sequence). V was clipped by 8 bases and J by 0 bases, with 14 bases between them. CDR3 bases read: TGTGCCAGCTCCAGCGGTGGCAGCTCCTACAATGAG. This encodes CASSSGGSSYNE. The full-length CDR3 reads as CASSSGGSSYNEQFF.

This clone was seen repeatedly, ten times or more. The read halts 3 residues ahead of the CDR3 end, with the missing end drawn from the germline J gene. The chain uses TRBV19 and TRBJ2-4, with 10 positions matching TRBD2. Per germline, CDR1 LNHDA and CDR2 SQIVND (reference sequence). The CDR3 loop spans 16 amino acids. With 3 bases clipped from V and 5 bases from J, the junction kept 7 bases outside the gene matches. Incomplete CDR3 DNA: TGTGCCAGTAGTATGGGGGGGACTAGCGAGCAAAACATT. Amino acid sequence: CASSMGGTSEQNI. The entire CDR3 protein reads CASSMGGTSEQNIQYF.

Many counts were recorded for this clone. The CDR3 end falls 3 residues outside the read, so it is completed with the germline J gene. The V gene is TRBV5-1, the J gene TRBJ2-7, with D maybe TRBD1 (7 bases). Germline lookup yields CDR1 SGHRS and CDR2 YFSETQ. This CDR3 region has 13 residues. V gave up 4 bases and J gave up 4 bases, with 12 bases separating them. CDR3 sequence reads: CASSGGTVYEQYF. The sequenced CDR3 bases are TGCGCCAGCAGCGGCGGGACAGTTTACGAG. Full variable domain (rest looked up from reference TRBV5-1 and TRBJ2-7): KAGVTQTPRYLIKTRGQQVTLSCSPISGHRSVSWYQQTPGQGLQFLFEYFSETQRNKGNFPGRFSGRQFSNSRSEMNVSTLELGDSALYLCASSGGTVYEQYFGPGTRLTVT.

CDR3 DNA (partial): TGTGCCAGTAGTCCAAAGCGGGGGTACAATGAG. It specifies CASSPKRGYNE. The CDR3 reads in full as CASSPKRGYNEQFF. The rearrangement joins TRBV19 to TRBJ2-1, with TRBD2 identical over 8 bases. The read ends 3 residues early relative to the CDR3; the germline J gene fills the gap. Germline-derived CDR1 and CDR2 are LNHDA and SQIVND (reference sequence). CDR3 length: 14 amino acids. V lost 5 bases, J lost 4 bases, and 4 bases stayed unmatched.

As to this clone: The read gets to within 3 residues of the CDR3 end, and the germline J gene fills in the rest. This sequence joins TRBV6-2 or TRBV6-3 and TRBJ1-1, with 8 bases aligning to TRBD1. J lost 1 base, V lost 5 bases, and 0 bases had no gene match. Per the germline V gene, CDR1 is MNHEY and CDR2 is SVGEGT. The length of the CDR3 is 13 residues. The CDR3 spells CASSGQGNTEAFF. CDR3 DNA, as far as it was read: TGTGCCAGCAGTGGACAGGGGAACACTGAA.

This clone came up many times. One end of the junction fails to match germline, which may point to a read error. The read halts 3 residues ahead of the CDR3 end, with the missing end drawn from the germline J gene. V usage is TRBV7-7 and J usage is TRBJ2-1, with 11 bases lining up with TRBD2. The CDR3 is 15 residues long. Germline CDR1 SSHAT, CDR2 FNYEAQ (reference sequence). The DNA read from the CDR3 is TGTGCTAGCAGCTTGGGCCTAGCGGGAGGCAATGAG. Encoded protein: CASSLGLAGGNE. The whole CDR3 sequence is CASSLGLAGGNEQFF. Based on the CDR3 plus reference TRBV7-7 and TRBJ2-1, the full variable domain is GAGVSQSPRYKVTKRGQDVTLRCDPISSHATLYWYQQALGQGPEFLTYFNYEAQPDKSGLPSDRFSAERPEGSISTLTIQRTEQRDSAMYRCASSLGLAGGNEQFFGPGTRLTVL.

This clone was seen a few times. CDR3: CASSRIAGEVGELFF. The CDR3 bases that were read are TGTGCCAGCAGTCGCATAGCGGGAGAGGTCGGGGAG. The V gene is TRBV11-1, the J gene TRBJ2-2; 9 nucleotides match TRBD2. The read ends 3 residues shy of where the CDR3 ends; the end is completed using the germline J gene. V lost 6 bases, J lost 7 bases, and 9 bases stayed unmatched. Germline V lookup: CDR1 SGHAT, CDR2 FQDESV (reference sequence). The CDR3 length is 15 residues.

This clone occurred many times. Read data end 3 residues before the CDR3 end; the end is taken from the germline J gene. The chain carries TRBV7-9 and TRBJ2-7, with TRBD1 matching 7 bases. CDR1 is SEHNR and CDR2 is FQNEAQ in the germline V gene (reference sequence). J lost 0 bases, V lost 5 bases, and 7 bases had no gene match. The length of the CDR3 is 15 residues. CDR3 DNA, as far as it was read: TGTGCCAGCAGCCCGAGACAGGGATACTCCTACGAG. Its translation: CASSPRQGYSYE. The full CDR3 is CASSPRQGYSYEQYF.

Ten or more counts support this clone. Sequencing ends 3 residues short of the CDR3 end; the germline J gene provides the rest. The rearrangement links TRBV7-3 to TRBJ2-5, with 7 positions matching TRBD1. This CDR3 comprises 14 residues. In germline, CDR1 is SGHTA, CDR2 FQGTGA. Trimming at V came to 5 bases and at J to 1 base, leaving 4 bases not matched to a gene. CDR3 bases read: TGTGCCAGCAGCCTCGGGACAGCCCAAGAGACC. It specifies CASSLGTAQET. The whole CDR3 reads CASSLGTAQETQYF.

As concerns this clone: The sequence runs out 3 residues before the end of the CDR3; the remainder is reconstructed from the germline J gene. V gene TRBV13 combines with J gene TRBJ2-1, with 15 bases fitting TRBD2. The CDR3 has 19 residues. Germline CDR1 reads PRHDT; CDR2 reads FYEKMQ (reference sequence). V dropped 2 bases and J dropped 8; count of bases not matched to a gene: 13. CDR3 loop: CASSLWTSGRAGSFYEQFF. The part of the CDR3 DNA that was read is TGTGCCAGCAGCTTATGGACTAGCGGGAGGGCTGGCTCATTCTATGAG.

This clone was picked up many times. Compared with germline, one end of the junction differs, possibly owing to a read error. Read data end 3 residues before the CDR3 end; the end is taken from the germline J gene. The rearrangement uses TRBV7-7 and TRBJ2-5, with TRBD2 identical over 7 bases. CDR1 and CDR2 from the germline V gene are SSHAT and FNYEAQ (reference sequence). This CDR3 is 12 amino acids long. The CDR3 region is CASRGEGETQYF. CDR3 DNA, as far as it was read: TGTGCTAGCAGAGGGGAGGGAGAGACC.

A note on this clone: The read ends 3 residues before the CDR3 terminus; that terminus is restored from the germline J gene. Other DNA sequences in the sample encode the same CDR3. V is TRBV5-4 and J is TRBJ2-1; 13 bases match TRBD2. The germline gives CDR1 SGHNT, CDR2 YYREEE (reference sequence). J lost 7 bases, V lost 3 bases, and 7 bases had no gene match. The CDR3 is 16 amino acids. The CDR3 sequence: CASSSRTSGRGNEQFF. Partial CDR3 DNA: TGTGCCAGCAGCTCCCGGACTAGCGGGAGAGGTAATGAG.

This clone appeared a few times. Read data end 3 residues before the CDR3 end; the end is taken from the germline J gene. The genes are TRBV2 and TRBJ1-1; 8 nucleotides align to TRBD1. V shed 2 bases, J shed 1 base, and the junction held 3 bases outside the gene matches. Germline CDR1 is SNHLY and CDR2 is FYNNEI. The CDR3 sequence is 15 residues long. The CDR3 bases that were read are TGTGCCAGCAGTGAAAGGACAGGGAAGAACACTGAA. This encodes CASSERTGKNTE. The complete CDR3 sequence is CASSERTGKNTEAFF.